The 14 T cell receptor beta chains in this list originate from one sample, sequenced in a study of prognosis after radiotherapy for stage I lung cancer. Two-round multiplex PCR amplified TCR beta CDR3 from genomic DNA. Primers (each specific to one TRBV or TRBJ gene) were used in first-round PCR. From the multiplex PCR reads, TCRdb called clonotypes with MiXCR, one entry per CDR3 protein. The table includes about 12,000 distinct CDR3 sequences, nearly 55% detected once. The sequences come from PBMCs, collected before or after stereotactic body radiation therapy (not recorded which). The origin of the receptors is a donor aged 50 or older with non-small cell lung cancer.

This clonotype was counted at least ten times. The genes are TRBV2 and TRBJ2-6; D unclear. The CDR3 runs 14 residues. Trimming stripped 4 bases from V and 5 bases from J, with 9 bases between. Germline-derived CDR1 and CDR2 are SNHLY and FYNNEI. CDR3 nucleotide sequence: TGTGCCAGCAGTGGGATAGGCCGGGCCAACGTCCTGACTTTC. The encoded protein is CASSGIGRANVLTF.

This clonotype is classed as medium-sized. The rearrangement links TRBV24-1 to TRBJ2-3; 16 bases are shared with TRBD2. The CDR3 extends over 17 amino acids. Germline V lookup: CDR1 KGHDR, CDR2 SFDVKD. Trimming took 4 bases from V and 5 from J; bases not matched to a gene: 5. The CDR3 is CATSELGTSGREDTQYF. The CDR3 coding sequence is TGTGCCACCAGTGAGCTCGGGACTAGCGGGAGGGAAGATACGCAGTATTTT.

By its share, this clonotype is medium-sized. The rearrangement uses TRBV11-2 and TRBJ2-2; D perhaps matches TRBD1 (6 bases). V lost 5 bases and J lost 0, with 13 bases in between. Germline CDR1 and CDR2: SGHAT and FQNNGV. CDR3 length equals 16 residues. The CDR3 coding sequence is TGTGCCAGCAGCAGACGGACAGCCGCGAACACCGGGGAGCTGTTTTTT. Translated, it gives CASSRRTAANTGELFF.

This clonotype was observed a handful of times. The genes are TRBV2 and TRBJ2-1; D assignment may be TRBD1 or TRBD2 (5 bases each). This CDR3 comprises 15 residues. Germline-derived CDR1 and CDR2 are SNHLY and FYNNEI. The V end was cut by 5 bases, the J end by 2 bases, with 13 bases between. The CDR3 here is CASSSDRGTYNEQFF. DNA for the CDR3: TGTGCCAGCAGTTCCGACCGGGGCACCTACAATGAGCAGTTCTTC.

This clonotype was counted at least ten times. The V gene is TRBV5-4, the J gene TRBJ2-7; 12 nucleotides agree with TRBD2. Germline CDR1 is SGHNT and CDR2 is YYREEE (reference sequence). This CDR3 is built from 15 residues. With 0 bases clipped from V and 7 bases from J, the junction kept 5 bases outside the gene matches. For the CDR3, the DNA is TGTGCCAGCAGCTTGGGACTAGCGGGAGTGGGAGAGCAGTACTTC. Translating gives CASSLGLAGVGEQYF.

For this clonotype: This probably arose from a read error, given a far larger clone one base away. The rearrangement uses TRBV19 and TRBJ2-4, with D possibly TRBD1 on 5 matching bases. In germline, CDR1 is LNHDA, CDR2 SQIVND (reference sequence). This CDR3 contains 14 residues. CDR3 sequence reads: CASSPRMGHNEKFF. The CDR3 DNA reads TGTGCCAGTAGCCCTCGGATGGGGCACAATGAGAAGTTCTTC. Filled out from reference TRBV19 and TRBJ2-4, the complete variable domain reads DGGITQSPKYLFRKEGQNVTLSCEQNLNHDAMYWYRQDPGQGLRLIYYSQIVNDFQKGDIAEGYSVSREKKESFPLTVTSAQKNPTAFYLCASSPRMGHNEKFFGAGTRLSVL.

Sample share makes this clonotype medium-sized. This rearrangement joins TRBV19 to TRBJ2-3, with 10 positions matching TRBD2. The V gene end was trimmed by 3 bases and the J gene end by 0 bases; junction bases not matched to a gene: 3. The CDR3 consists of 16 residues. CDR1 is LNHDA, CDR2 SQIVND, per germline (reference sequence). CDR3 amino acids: CASSIGLAVSTDTQYF. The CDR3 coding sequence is TGTGCCAGTAGTATCGGACTAGCGGTTAGCACAGATACGCAGTATTTT.

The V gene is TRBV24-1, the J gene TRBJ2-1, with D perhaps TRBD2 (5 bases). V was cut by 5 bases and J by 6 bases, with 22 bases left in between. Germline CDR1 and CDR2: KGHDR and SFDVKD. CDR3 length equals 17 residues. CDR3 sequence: CATSAPPHSGMLNEQFF. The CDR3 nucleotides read TGTGCCACCAGTGCCCCCCCCCACAGCGGTATGCTCAATGAGCAGTTCTTC.

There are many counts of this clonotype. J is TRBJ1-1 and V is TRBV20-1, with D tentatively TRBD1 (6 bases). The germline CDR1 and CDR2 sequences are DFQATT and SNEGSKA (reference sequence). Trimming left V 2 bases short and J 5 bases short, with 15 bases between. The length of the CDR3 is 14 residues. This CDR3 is CSARPGQLWTEAFF. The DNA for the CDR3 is TGCAGTGCTAGACCCGGACAGCTTTGGACTGAAGCTTTCTTT.

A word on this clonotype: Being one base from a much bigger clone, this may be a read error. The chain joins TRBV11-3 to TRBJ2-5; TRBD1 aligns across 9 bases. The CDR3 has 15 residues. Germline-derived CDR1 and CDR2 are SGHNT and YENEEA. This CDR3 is CANSKNTGGAETQYF. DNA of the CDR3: TGTGCCAACAGCAAAAATACAGGGGGCGCGGAGACCCAGTACTTC.

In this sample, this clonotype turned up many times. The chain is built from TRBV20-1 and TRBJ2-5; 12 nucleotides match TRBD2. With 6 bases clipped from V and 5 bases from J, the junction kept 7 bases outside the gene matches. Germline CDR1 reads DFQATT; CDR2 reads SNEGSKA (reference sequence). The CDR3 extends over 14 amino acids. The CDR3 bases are TGCAGTGCAAGACTAGCGGGAGACAAGGAGACCCAGTACTTC. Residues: CSARLAGDKETQYF.

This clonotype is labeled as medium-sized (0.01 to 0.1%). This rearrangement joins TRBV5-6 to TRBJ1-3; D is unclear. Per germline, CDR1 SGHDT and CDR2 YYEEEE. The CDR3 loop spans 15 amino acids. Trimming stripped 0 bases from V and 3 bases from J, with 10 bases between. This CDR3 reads CASSLAWQVGNTIYF. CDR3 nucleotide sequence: TGTGCCAGCAGCTTGGCTTGGCAGGTTGGAAACACCATATATTTT.

CDR3 coding DNA: TGTGCCACCGGGACGCGGGGAGATACGCAGTATTTT. Its protein product is CATGTRGDTQYF. The chain couples TRBV19 to TRBJ2-3; D might be TRBD2 (6 bases). The CDR3 length is 12 residues. The ends were cut back, 10 bases at V and 5 bases at J, with 13 bases in the middle. CDR1 and CDR2 (germline): LNHDA, SQIVND (reference sequence).

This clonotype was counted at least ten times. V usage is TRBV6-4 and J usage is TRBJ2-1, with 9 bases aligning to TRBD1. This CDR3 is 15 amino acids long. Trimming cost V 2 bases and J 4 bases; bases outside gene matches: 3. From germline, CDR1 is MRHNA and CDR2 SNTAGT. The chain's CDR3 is CASSDGQGMYNEQFF. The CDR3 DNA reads TGTGCCAGCAGTGACGGACAGGGGATGTACAATGAGCAGTTCTTC.